The T cell receptor beta chain under discussion was sequenced for a study of blood T cell repertoires in COVID-19. Background on the study: T cells, B-cell-depleted T cells, or PBMCs provided the cDNA or gDNA that served as material.

The study drew participants aged roughly 18 to 95 years from some 23 US areas. Each participant's cohort was designated according to participant-reported clinical history. Donors in Cohort 3 counted as recovered after two negative PCRs, clearance, or symptom resolution. V lost 4 bases, J lost 3 bases, and 19 bases lay in between. The CDR3 loop spans 17 amino acids. Germline lookup yields CDR1 MDHEN and CDR2 SYDVKM. TCRdb's copy holds only in-frame clones and misses some; the assay was immunoSEQ multiplex PCR. The sample gives 350,000 or so clones, roughly 90% of which show up once; about 18% is in the top ten.

The sequencing input was PBMCs or T cells enriched from blood (not recorded which). The chain couples TRBV28 to TRBJ1-5; D unclear. The sequence came from a woman aged 25 to 39 who had recovered from COVID-19. CDR3 nucleotides: TGTGCCAGCAGTTGGGAGGGTCAGGCGCAGGACAATCAGCCCCAGCATTTT. It codes for CASSWEGQAQDNQPQHF.